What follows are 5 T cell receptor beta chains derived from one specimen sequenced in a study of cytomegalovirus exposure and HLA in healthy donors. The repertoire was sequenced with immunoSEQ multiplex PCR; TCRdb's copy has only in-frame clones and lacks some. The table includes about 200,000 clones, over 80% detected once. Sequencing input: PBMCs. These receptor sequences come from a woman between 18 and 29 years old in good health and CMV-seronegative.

This chain's CDR3 is CASSSGTGEVGTEAFF. In nucleotides, the CDR3 is TGTGCCAGCAGCTCCGGGACAGGGGAAGTTGGGACTGAAGCTTTCTTT. The chain has TRBV7-3 and TRBJ1-1; TRBD1 aligns across 10 bases. CDR1 is SGHTA, CDR2 FQGTGA, per germline. The CDR3 has 16 amino acids. Unmatched junction bases numbered 10, after V lost 4 bases and J lost 5 bases.

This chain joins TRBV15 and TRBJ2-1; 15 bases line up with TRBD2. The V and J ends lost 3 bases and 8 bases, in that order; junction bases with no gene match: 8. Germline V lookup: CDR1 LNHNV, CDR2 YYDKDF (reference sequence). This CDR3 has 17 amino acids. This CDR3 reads CATSRARTSGGVYEQFF. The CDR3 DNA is TGTGCCACCAGCAGGGCTAGGACTAGCGGGGGGGTCTATGAGCAGTTCTTC.

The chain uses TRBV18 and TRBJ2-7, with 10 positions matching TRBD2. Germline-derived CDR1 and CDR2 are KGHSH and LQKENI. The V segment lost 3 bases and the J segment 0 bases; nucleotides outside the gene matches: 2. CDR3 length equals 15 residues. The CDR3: CASSPGLASSYEQYF. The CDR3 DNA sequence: TGTGCCAGCTCACCGGGACTAGCGAGCTCCTACGAGCAGTACTTC.

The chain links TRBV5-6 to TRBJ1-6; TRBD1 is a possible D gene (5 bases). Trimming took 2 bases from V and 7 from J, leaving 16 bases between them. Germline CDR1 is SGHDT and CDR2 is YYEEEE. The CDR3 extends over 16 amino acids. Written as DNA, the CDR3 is TGTGCCAGCAGCTTCCCTTCGCAGGGAAGAAATTCACCCCTCCACTTT. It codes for CASSFPSQGRNSPLHF. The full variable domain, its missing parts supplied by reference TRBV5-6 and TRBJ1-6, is DAGVTQSPTHLIKTRGQQVTLRCSPKSGHDTVSWYQQALGQGPQFIFQYYEEEERQRGNFPDRFSGHQFPNYSSELNVNALLLGDSALYLCASSFPSQGRNSPLHFGNGTRLTVT.

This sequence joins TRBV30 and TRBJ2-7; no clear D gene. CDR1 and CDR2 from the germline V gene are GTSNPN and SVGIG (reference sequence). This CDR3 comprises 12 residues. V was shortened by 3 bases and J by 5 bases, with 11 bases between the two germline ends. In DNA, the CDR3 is TGTGCCTGGAGATCCCCTAGAAACGAGCAGTACTTC. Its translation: CAWRSPRNEQYF.